These 6 T cell receptor beta chains were sequenced from one sample in a study of blood T cell repertoires in COVID-19. Data came from immunoSEQ multiplex PCR; TCRdb stores just in-frame clones and leaves some out. Of 90,000 to 100,000 clones in the sample, roughly 85% were seen once. Sequenced sample: peripheral blood. The receptors were sampled from a man aged 80 or over with acute or convalescent COVID-19.

The chain links TRBV4-2 to TRBJ1-4, with 9 bases identical to TRBD1. This CDR3 has 16 residues. Germline CDR1 reads LGHNA; CDR2 reads YNFKEQ. J gave up 4 bases and V 4 bases, and 7 bases lay outside the gene matches. CDR3 DNA: TGTGCCAGCAGCCCGGGGACAGGGCAGATTAATGAAAAACTGTTTTTT. This translates into CASSPGTGQINEKLFF.

This clone was counted at least ten times. The chain links TRBV5-6 to TRBJ2-2, with 8 positions matching TRBD1. The J segment lost 5 bases and the V segment lost 1 base, leaving 4 bases of the junction unmatched. The germline CDR1 and CDR2 sequences are SGHDT and YYEEEE. The CDR3 is made up of 15 amino acids. CDR3 amino acids: CASSLRQGWTGELFF. Written as DNA, the CDR3 is TGTGCCAGCAGCTTGAGACAGGGGTGGACCGGGGAGCTGTTTTTT.

This chain links TRBV28 with TRBJ2-7, with 7 bases lining up with TRBD2. The CDR3 is 14 amino acids. J gave up 2 bases and V 3 bases, and 4 bases lay outside the gene matches. Looked up from germline, CDR1 is MDHEN and CDR2 is SYDVKM. The CDR3 is CASSFRGVPYEQYF. CDR3 DNA sequence: TGTGCCAGCAGTTTCCGGGGGGTACCCTACGAGCAGTACTTC. Full variable domain (outside the CDR3, taken from reference TRBV28 and TRBJ2-7): DVKVTQSSRYLVKRTGEKVFLECVQDMDHENMFWYRQDPGLGLRLIYFSYDVKMKEKGDIPEGYSVSREKKERFSLILESASTNQTSMYLCASSFRGVPYEQYFGPGTRLTVT.

The V call is TRBV6-6, the J call TRBJ2-5; 7 nucleotides line up with TRBD1. The junction had 8 bases not matched to a gene; V was cut back by 4 bases and J by 9 bases. CDR1 and CDR2 from the germline V gene are MNHNY and SVGAGI (reference sequence). The CDR3 is 13 residues long. CDR3: CASSFGQEAAQYF. CDR3 nucleotide sequence: TGTGCCAGCAGTTTCGGACAGGAGGCGGCCCAGTACTTC.

The V and J genes are TRBV16 and TRBJ2-6; D might be TRBD1 (6 bases). This CDR3 is built from 15 residues. Germline V gene lookup returns CDR1 KGHSY and CDR2 FQNENV. Deletions cut 4 bases from V and 2 bases from J, with 9 bases between. The CDR3 reads CASSPQGTGANVLTF. The DNA of the CDR3 is TGTGCCAGCAGCCCACAGGGCACTGGGGCCAACGTCCTGACTTTC.

V usage is TRBV5-1 and J usage is TRBJ2-7, with 9 bases identical to TRBD1. Germline lookup yields CDR1 SGHRS and CDR2 YFSETQ. J lost 3 bases, V lost 2 bases, and 6 bases had no gene match. This CDR3 comprises 15 residues. DNA for the CDR3: TGCGCCAGCAGCTTAGATAACAGGGGGCTCTACGAGCAGTACTTC. Amino acids: CASSLDNRGLYEQYF.